This T cell receptor (beta chain) emerged from a study of cytomegalovirus exposure and HLA in healthy donors (dated by TCRdb to 2016 to 2017). Background for the entire study: A later analysis indicated that the roughly 120 validation repertoires were generated on the platform also employed for the 650 to 850 repertoires of the first cohort. The study aimed to test whether signatures of past pathogen exposure could be identified by cataloging public T cell receptors. Along with the 666-subject first cohort, a separate validation cohort of over a hundred different subjects was used. High-throughput TCR immunosequencing, statistical association of individual TCRs with disease status, and machine learning were combined to predict cytomegalovirus infection status.

Library construction relied on the immunoSEQ multiplex PCR assay. The authors' pipeline ran thus. A statistical classification framework was developed to diagnose cytomegalovirus status using the catalog of TCR beta chain sequences. TCRdb provides this immuneACCESS table in a form limited to in-frame rearrangements. Some clones are lacking; in checked studies, under half of them reflect an unresolved V gene, and why the rest are absent is not known. V and J calls plus clone size are reproduced from that table; the DNA served to infer D and trimming. Counted in this sample were around 170,000 clones; approximately 81% of them appeared once. 15% to 20% of the sample is in the top ten clones. Looking up the germline V gene yields CDR1 SNHLY and CDR2 FYNNEI. From cysteine to phenylalanine, the CDR3 is 12 amino acids long. The retained sequence is limited to the CDR3, 36 bases, with the frame set at the first base. V gives up 8 bases and J gives up 7 bases, and the segment between their germline ends measures 14 bases.

The donors were included in the validation cohort of approximately 130 subjects, a group kept apart from the roughly 610-subject first cohort. Study-level results and caveats: The classifier was reported to diagnose cytomegalovirus status with high specificity and sensitivity in both the original cohort and the validation cohort. A later analysis lacked HLA typing for the validation cohort, so it scored co-occurrence in that cohort across all 120 or so repertoires. In vitro tests confirmed that three of the cytomegalovirus-associated TCR beta chains recognize cytomegalovirus antigens. The study listed over 150 TCR beta chains as associated with cytomegalovirus. While some public TCRs were present in many individuals, most TCR sequences turned up only very rarely across donors. Subsequent analysis determined that TCRs grouped into clusters in the first cohort also showed a tendency toward co-occurrence across the 120 validation repertoires, and about 93% of cluster scores exceeded 0. According to the authors, the approach could potentially be generalized to other disease states and immunological phenotypes.

This clone was observed a few times. Its specific antigen is unknown. No much larger clonotype is one base removed from it; base qualities were not supplied. The chain is made from TRBV2 and TRBJ1-2; a tentative D call is TRBD1 (5 bases match). The source material was PBMCs. The origin of this receptor is a man aged 18 to 30 in good health and CMV-seropositive. CDR3 loop: CASGREKFGYTF. Here is the DNA: TGTGCCAGCGGCAGGGAAAAATTTGGCTACACCTTC.